Listed below are T cell receptor beta chains from one sample, sequenced in a study of shared T cell receptors in the human thymus. Profiling relied on immunoSEQ multiplex PCR, and the TCRdb table lists in-frame clones only, not all of them. Of 630,000 or so clones in the sample, more than 70% are singletons; the top ten hold 0.009% to 0.0095%. These data also formed part of another study, on human thymus T cells.

The sequencing input was thymocytes. These receptors originate from a boy under three years old with a congenital heart defect. Each CDR3 is given with its conserved first and last residue. D genes are given only for firm matches. Clone size appears in some rows only: once, few, many, or a class for an expanded clone.

v_call	clone_size	j_call	d_call	cdr3_aa	cdr3_nt
TRBV29-1	NA	TRBJ1-3	NA	CSVDKGLRNTIYF	TGCAGCGTTGACAAGGGACTTAGAAACACCATATATTTT
TRBV5-1	NA	TRBJ2-4	TRBD2	CASTLDGTSEQNIQYF	TGCGCCAGCACTCTGGACGGGACTAGCGAGCAAAACATTCAGTACTTC
TRBV4-3	NA	TRBJ2-7	NA	CASSQARRQVHYEQYF	TGCGCCAGCAGCCAAGCGCGACGACAGGTGCACTACGAGCAGTACTTC
TRBV7-2	NA	TRBJ2-3	TRBD2	CASSLVNGRTDTQYF	TGTGCCAGCAGCTTAGTAAACGGGAGGACAGATACGCAGTATTTT
TRBV12-5	NA	TRBJ1-2	NA	CASGLGGASGYTF	TGTGCTAGTGGTTTGGGGGGCGCTTCGGGCTACACCTTC
TRBV28	NA	TRBJ2-4	TRBD1	CASSRRDRGTKNIQYF	TGTGCCAGCAGCCGCCGGGACAGGGGGACCAAAAACATTCAGTACTTC
TRBV6-5	NA	TRBJ2-7	NA	CASRPTDSYSYEQYF	TGTGCCAGCAGACCAACGGACAGTTACTCCTACGAGCAGTACTTC
TRBV19	NA	TRBJ1-4	TRBD1	CATSGGARGLNEKLFF	TGTGCCACCTCAGGGGGAGCCCGGGGACTCAATGAAAAACTGTTTTTT
TRBV2	NA	TRBJ1-3	NA	CASSESGGLGNTIYF	TGTGCCAGCAGTGAGTCCGGGGGGCTTGGAAACACCATATATTTT
TRBV7-9	NA	TRBJ2-7	TRBD2	CASSHPAGLAGVEQYF	TGTGCCAGCAGCCACCCCGCCGGACTAGCGGGAGTCGAGCAGTACTTC
TRBV30	NA	TRBJ1-2	NA	CAWTLREFGREREGYTF	TGTGCCTGGACCCTACGGGAGTTTGGCAGGGAGAGGGAGGGCTACACCTTC
TRBV18	NA	TRBJ1-1	TRBD1	CASSPHENGQGNTEAFF	TGTGCCAGCTCCCCTCACGAGAACGGACAGGGGAACACTGAAGCTTTCTTT
TRBV11-2	NA	TRBJ2-7	TRBD2	CASSQLTSGSWSYEQYF	TGTGCCAGCAGCCAACTAACTAGCGGGAGTTGGAGCTACGAGCAGTACTTC
TRBV6-5	NA	TRBJ1-6	NA	CASSFGGGSYNSPLHF	TGTGCCAGCAGTTTCGGGGGGGGATCCTATAATTCACCCCTCCACTTT
TRBV10-3	NA	TRBJ1-5	NA	CAISQTGHVNQPQHF	TGTGCCATCAGTCAAACAGGACATGTAAATCAGCCCCAGCATTTT
TRBV19	NA	TRBJ2-2	TRBD1	CASMRLQGGTGELFF	TGTGCCAGTATGCGACTACAGGGGGGCACCGGGGAGCTGTTTTTT
TRBV27	NA	TRBJ1-1	NA	CASSLFRNTEAFF	TGTGCCAGCAGTTTATTCCGTAACACTGAAGCTTTCTTT
TRBV19	NA	TRBJ2-7	TRBD1	CASSRDREHEQYF	TGTGCCAGTAGTAGAGACAGGGAACACGAGCAGTACTTC
TRBV28	NA	TRBJ1-6	TRBD1	CASTGTGPNNSPLHF	TGTGCCTCCACCGGGACAGGGCCAAATAATTCACCCCTCCACTTT
TRBV4-1	NA	TRBJ1-1	NA	CASSHPRAGGTNTEAFF	TGCGCCAGCAGCCACCCCCGGGCGGGGGGTACGAACACTGAAGCTTTCTTT
TRBV5-6	once	TRBJ2-2	NA	CASSYARDMNTGELFF	TGTGCCAGCAGCTATGCGAGGGATATGAACACCGGGGAGCTGTTTTTT
TRBV5-6	once	TRBJ1-1	NA	CASSLGTGKRGTEAFF	TGTGCCAGCAGCTTGGGAACAGGCAAGAGGGGGACTGAAGCTTTCTTT
TRBV10-3	NA	TRBJ1-2	NA	CAIREAEGPRYGYTF	TGTGCCATCAGGGAGGCGGAGGGACCTCGATATGGCTACACCTTC
TRBV19	NA	TRBJ1-1	NA	CASSIDLGGQDTEAFF	TGTGCCAGTAGTATAGATCTGGGGGGGCAGGACACTGAAGCTTTCTTT
TRBV28	NA	TRBJ2-7	TRBD2	CASSLSQTSRNRYEQYF	TGTGCCAGCAGTTTAAGCCAGACTAGCAGGAACCGCTACGAGCAGTACTTC
TRBV19	few	TRBJ1-1	NA	CASSIGQILNTEAFF	TGTGCCAGTAGCATCGGACAGATCTTGAACACTGAAGCTTTCTTT
TRBV2	NA	TRBJ1-1	TRBD1	CASRTWVKKDRGLSPNTEAFF	TGTGCCAGCAGAACATGGGTAAAGAAGGACAGGGGCCTTAGCCCGAACACTGAAGCTTTCTTT
TRBV11-1	NA	TRBJ1-1	NA	CASSTTDRTPEAFF	TGTGCCAGCAGCACAACAGACAGGACCCCTGAAGCTTTCTTT
TRBV11-2	NA	TRBJ2-7	NA	CASSLNNF	TGTGCCAGCAGCTTGAACAACTTC
TRBV5-1	once	TRBJ2-3	NA	CASSLARGTQYF	TGCGCCAGCAGCTTGGCCCGGGGGACGCAGTATTTT
TRBV10-3	NA	TRBJ1-1	TRBD1	CAISGGSGTGLNTEAFF	TGTGCCATCAGTGGGGGCTCCGGGACAGGGTTGAACACTGAAGCTTTCTTT
TRBV5-1	NA	TRBJ2-1	TRBD2	CASSPLTLTSGRGNEQFF	TGCGCCAGCAGCCCCCTTACCCTAACTAGCGGGAGAGGGAATGAGCAGTTCTTC
TRBV7-2	NA	TRBJ2-6	NA	CASSRPIHRAANVLTF	TGTGCCAGCAGCCGCCCTATCCACAGGGCGGCCAACGTCCTGACTTTC
TRBV4-3	NA	TRBJ1-3	NA	CASRRSDDSGNTIYF	TGCGCCAGCAGGCGTTCTGATGACTCTGGAAACACCATATATTTT
TRBV10-3	NA	TRBJ2-7	TRBD1	CAISESGTGGALEQYF	TGTGCCATCAGTGAGTCGGGGACAGGGGGCGCCCTCGAGCAGTACTTC
TRBV20-1	NA	TRBJ2-7	TRBD2	CSAQTSHEQYF	TGCAGTGCGCAGACTAGCCACGAGCAGTACTTC
TRBV12-5	NA	TRBJ2-7	TRBD1	CASGLATYGQGGPYEQYF	TGTGCTAGTGGTTTGGCGACCTACGGACAGGGGGGTCCCTACGAGCAGTACTTC
TRBV4-2	NA	TRBJ1-1	NA	CASSQGSRPGEAFF	TGTGCCAGCAGCCAAGGAAGTAGGCCGGGTGAAGCTTTCTTT
TRBV2	NA	TRBJ1-6	TRBD1	CASSVPVRQGYNSPLHF	TGTGCCAGCAGTGTCCCAGTCCGACAGGGGTATAATTCACCCCTCCACTTT
TRBV7-3	NA	TRBJ2-3	TRBD2	CASSLRPGGGRDTQYF	TGTGCCAGCAGCTTGCGTCCCGGGGGGGGACGAGATACGCAGTATTTT
TRBV4-1	NA	TRBJ1-5	TRBD1	CASSQADPYTGDQPQHF	TGCGCCAGCAGCCAAGCTGACCCCTACACAGGGGATCAGCCCCAGCATTTT
TRBV9	NA	TRBJ2-3	NA	CASSANALVLFTDTQYF	TGTGCCAGCAGCGCCAACGCACTAGTACTTTTCACAGATACGCAGTATTTT
TRBV7-2	NA	TRBJ1-5	TRBD1	CASSLATGTSNQPQHF	TGTGCCAGCAGCTTAGCGACAGGGACGAGCAATCAGCCCCAGCATTTT
TRBV27	NA	TRBJ2-7	TRBD1	CASSLMGQGSYEQYF	TGTGCCAGCAGTTTAATGGGACAGGGAAGCTACGAGCAGTACTTC
TRBV29-1	NA	TRBJ2-5	TRBD1	CSVRQGQETQYF	TGCAGCGTTCGACAGGGGCAAGAGACCCAGTACTTC
TRBV1	NA	TRBJ2-7	NA	CTSSQRPQAASSREQYF	TGCACCAGCAGCCAGAGGCCTCAAGCGGCATCGTCTCGCGAGCAGTACTTC
TRBV10-3	once	TRBJ2-7	TRBD1	CAISETNRGHEQYF	TGTGCCATCAGTGAGACCAACAGGGGCCACGAGCAGTACTTC
TRBV28	few	TRBJ2-5	TRBD2	CASSPGLADQETQYF	TGTGCCAGCAGTCCCGGACTAGCGGACCAAGAGACCCAGTACTTC
TRBV30	NA	TRBJ1-4	NA	CAWSVTGIGEKLFF	TGTGCCTGGAGTGTCACAGGGATAGGCGAAAAACTGTTTTTT
TRBV4-1	NA	TRBJ2-3	NA	CASSQPQIGTSFPISTDTQYF	TGCGCCAGCAGCCAACCCCAGATCGGGACTTCCTTCCCCATTAGCACAGATACGCAGTATTTT
TRBV7-2	NA	TRBJ2-7	TRBD1	CASSLKSRGLIGTGKEQYF	TGTGCCAGCAGCTTAAAAAGCCGCGGGTTGATCGGGACAGGCAAGGAGCAGTACTTC
TRBV25-1	NA	TRBJ1-5	NA	CASSDGEGVGNQPQHF	TGTGCCAGCAGTGATGGGGAGGGCGTAGGCAATCAGCCCCAGCATTTT
TRBV7-6	NA	TRBJ2-7	NA	CASSLGGQGGEQYF	TGTGCCAGCAGCTTAGGGGGTCAGGGGGGCGAGCAGTACTTC
TRBV6-5	NA	TRBJ1-2	TRBD1	CASSLNLTGTYGYTF	TGTGCCAGCAGTCTCAACTTGACAGGGACCTATGGCTACACCTTC
TRBV9	few	TRBJ2-5	TRBD2	CASSSRGDYVETQYF	TGTGCCAGCAGCTCAAGAGGGGACTATGTTGAGACCCAGTACTTC
TRBV4-1	NA	TRBJ2-1	NA	CASSHPGDEQFF	TGCGCCAGCAGCCACCCAGGGGATGAGCAGTTCTTC
TRBV4-2	NA	TRBJ1-2	NA	CASSQDVRSYGYTF	TGTGCCAGCAGCCAAGATGTTCGGAGCTATGGCTACACCTTC
TRBV7-2	few	TRBJ1-2	NA	CASRGRVLNYGYTF	TGTGCCAGCAGAGGCAGGGTCCTGAACTATGGCTACACCTTC
TRBV18	once	TRBJ2-7	TRBD2	CASSPPSGIGEQYF	TGTGCCAGCTCACCGCCTAGCGGGATCGGCGAGCAGTACTTC